This TCR beta chain is from a study of blood T cell repertoires in COVID-19. On the study more broadly: Samples representing acute and convalescent COVID-19 were sourced from the United States, Italy and Spain.

CDR1 MDHEN and CDR2 SYDVKM come from the germline V gene. The CDR3 is made up of 12 amino acids. The germline V and J ends were trimmed by 4 bases and 4 bases, with 8 bases remaining between them. The table came from immunoSEQ multiplex PCR; TCRdb's copy has only in-frame clones and leaves some out. Among approximately 300,000 clones listed, 75% to 90% were seen once. The table lists this clone with a few counts. Sequenced: peripheral blood. The genes are TRBV28 and TRBJ2-7, with D perhaps matching TRBD1 (5 bases). The TCR originated in a man between 18 and 35 years old with active or convalescent COVID-19. This CDR3 is CASSSNRYEQYF. The CDR3 bases are TGTGCCAGCAGTTCAAACAGGTACGAGCAGTACTTC. Combining the CDR3 with reference TRBV28 and TRBJ2-7 gives the whole variable domain DVKVTQSSRYLVKRTGEKVFLECVQDMDHENMFWYRQDPGLGLRLIYFSYDVKMKEKGDIPEGYSVSREKKERFSLILESASTNQTSMYLCASSSNRYEQYFGPGTRLTVT.